Presented here are 19 T cell receptor beta chains from one specimen sequenced in a study of T-cell memory formation after mild COVID-19. TCRdb re-derived calls from the 5' RACE reads in MiXCR, one entry per CDR3 protein. This sample has about 90,000 distinct CDR3 sequences, with roughly 16% found just once. What was sequenced was PBMCs or a T cell subset sorted from them (not recorded which). These receptors all stem from a man between 18 and 35 years old who had mild COVID-19 (a few samples of this study predate the infection). Cell type and time point are not known.

This clonotype was detected only a few times. The chain links TRBV6-5 to TRBJ2-6; D ambiguous. V was clipped by 2 bases and J by 8 bases, with 10 bases between them. Per the germline V gene, CDR1 is MNHEY and CDR2 is SVGAGI. The CDR3 has 14 amino acids. CDR3 nucleotides: TGTGCCAGCAGTTACCTCCGTTGGCCCAACGTCCTGACTTTC. It codes for CASSYLRWPNVLTF.

The sample holds many counts of this clonotype. The chain carries TRBV29-1 and TRBJ2-1; no reliable D call. V gave up 0 bases and J gave up 15 bases, with 9 bases separating them. CDR1 and CDR2 (germline): SQVTM, ANQGSEA. This CDR3 is 10 amino acids long. The CDR3 reads CSVEDKGPFF. The CDR3 DNA reads TGCAGCGTTGAAGATAAGGGCCCGTTCTTC.

The chain is built from TRBV10-1 and TRBJ2-7; TRBD2 might be the D (5 bases). Germline-derived CDR1 and CDR2 are WNHNN and SYGVQD (reference sequence). The CDR3 sequence is 13 residues long. Between the trimmed V and J ends, which lost 5 bases and 4 bases, there was a span of 12 bases. The CDR3: CASSSGGDYEQYF. CDR3 sequence (DNA): TGCGCCAGCAGTAGCGGCGGAGATTACGAGCAGTACTTC.

In its sample, this clonotype was seen a few times. The gene calls are TRBV27 and TRBJ1-2; D ambiguous. V was shortened by 6 bases and J by 4 bases, with 18 bases between the two germline ends. The V gene's germline CDR1 is MNHEY and CDR2 SMNVEV (reference sequence). The CDR3 is made up of 15 amino acids. CDR3 sequence: CASRTLGGAGYGYTF. The CDR3 nucleotides read TGTGCCAGCAGGACCCTAGGAGGCGCCGGCTATGGCTACACCTTC.

The chain links TRBV27 to TRBJ2-7; 9 bases match TRBD2. Germline loops: CDR1 MNHEY, CDR2 SMNVEV (reference sequence). The CDR3 length is 15 residues. Unmatched junction bases numbered 5, after V lost 3 bases and J lost 2 bases. The CDR3 is CASSLTSGLTYEQYF. The CDR3 nucleotides are TGTGCCAGCAGTTTGACTAGCGGATTAACCTACGAGCAGTACTTC.

The J gene is TRBJ2-3, the V gene TRBV5-4; 8 nucleotides line up with TRBD1. Trimming cost V 3 bases and J 1 base; bases outside gene matches: 4. The CDR3 consists of 15 residues. Germline V lookup: CDR1 SGHNT, CDR2 YYREEE (reference sequence). The CDR3 loop reads CASSSDRAGTDTQYF. The CDR3 nucleotides read TGTGCCAGCAGCTCGGACAGGGCTGGCACAGATACGCAGTATTTT.

This clonotype was observed a few times. The rearrangement uses TRBV7-6 and TRBJ1-6; no clear D. CDR3 size: 16 residues. Germline CDR1 is SGHVS and CDR2 is FNYEAQ. V was shortened by 1 base and J by 8 bases, with 15 bases between the two germline ends. CDR3 bases: TGTGCCAGCAGCTTAGAGGCGGGTCCGGTTCATTCACCCCTCCACTTT. As protein: CASSLEAGPVHSPLHF.

CDR3: CASSLRLAEYNEQFF. The CDR3 coding sequence is TGCGCCAGCAGCTTACGACTAGCGGAGTACAATGAGCAGTTCTTC. The chain uses TRBV5-1 and TRBJ2-1; 9 bases agree with TRBD2. The CDR3 sequence is 15 residues long. Germline V gene sequence: CDR1 SGHRS, CDR2 YFSETQ. J lost 4 bases, V lost 2 bases, and 4 bases had no gene match. Variable domain in full (rest from reference TRBV5-1 and TRBJ2-1): KAGVTQTPRYLIKTRGQQVTLSCSPISGHRSVSWYQQTPGQGLQFLFEYFSETQRNKGNFPGRFSGRQFSNSRSEMNVSTLELGDSALYLCASSLRLAEYNEQFFGPGTRLTVL.

V and J are TRBV7-9 and TRBJ2-3, with D perhaps assigned TRBD1 or TRBD2 (5 bases each). The V end lost 4 bases, the J end lost 2 bases, and 10 bases lay between the germline ends. CDR3 length equals 14 residues. CDR1 and CDR2 (germline): SEHNR, FQNEAQ (reference sequence). CDR3 in amino acids: CASSWDRNTDTQYF. The CDR3 nucleotides are TGTGCCAGCAGCTGGGACCGAAACACAGATACGCAGTATTTT.

The chain joins TRBV27 to TRBJ1-6; D is unresolved. Trimming took 1 base from V and 9 from J, leaving 22 bases between them. Germline V gene sequence: CDR1 MNHEY, CDR2 SMNVEV (reference sequence). The CDR3 has 18 amino acids. Here the CDR3 DNA reads TGTGCCAGCAGTTTATATCTCATCGGGGAGGGTAGTGGTTCACCCCTCCACTTT. This sequence encodes CASSLYLIGEGSGSPLHF.

This clonotype was counted many times. The chain uses TRBV27 and TRBJ2-1, with TRBD1 identical over 8 bases. The V and J ends lost 8 bases and 9 bases, in that order; junction bases with no gene match: 3. Germline V gene sequence: CDR1 MNHEY, CDR2 SMNVEV (reference sequence). The CDR3 covers 11 residues. The CDR3, as DNA: TGTGCCAGCGGGGGACAGGTTGAGCAGTTCTTC. Amino acid sequence: CASGGQVEQFF.

The chain employs TRBV27 and TRBJ2-7; 7 nucleotides agree with TRBD2. The germline V gene encodes CDR1 MNHEY and CDR2 SMNVEV (reference sequence). This CDR3 is 11 amino acids long. With V trimmed by 8 bases and J by 3 bases, 1 base remained unmatched. The CDR3 protein is CASGRGYEQYV. The CDR3 DNA follows: TGTGCCAGCGGGAGGGGCTACGAGCAGTACGTC.

The chain joins TRBV4-1 to TRBJ2-5; a possible D gene is TRBD1 (5 bases). V lost 0 bases to trimming and J lost 2 bases, with 10 bases between them. This CDR3 comprises 15 residues. The germline gives CDR1 MGHRA, CDR2 YSYEKL. The CDR3 DNA sequence: TGCGCCAGCAGCCAAGACCCCCCAGGGCAAGAGACCCAGTACTTC. Protein: CASSQDPPGQETQYF.

There are many counts of this clonotype. The V and J genes are TRBV7-6 and TRBJ2-2, with D possibly matching TRBD2 (6 bases). The CDR3 length is 14 residues. V was clipped by 4 bases and J by 2 bases, with 8 bases between them. Per germline, CDR1 SGHVS and CDR2 FNYEAQ. The DNA for the CDR3 is TGTGCCAGCAGCTCGGGGACTAACACCGGGGAGCTGTTTTTT. Protein: CASSSGTNTGELFF.

The chain combines TRBV5-1 with TRBJ1-6; no firm D call. The CDR3 is 15 amino acids. Trimming removed 0 bases at V and 7 bases at J, with 11 bases between. Germline V gives CDR1 SGHRS, CDR2 YFSETQ. The chain's CDR3 is CASSLGSGYNSPLHF. Written as DNA, the CDR3 is TGCGCCAGCAGCTTGGGTAGCGGGTACAATTCACCCCTCCACTTT.

This clonotype was detected ten times or more. This chain links TRBV4-2 with TRBJ1-5; 8 bases align to TRBD1. The CDR3 loop spans 17 amino acids. V gave up 4 bases and J gave up 6 bases; unmatched junction bases: 14. Germline V lookup: CDR1 LGHNA, CDR2 YNFKEQ. CDR3 nucleotide sequence: TGTGCCAGCAGCCCAGCGGGGGAAACAGGGGGGGTTCAGCCCCAGCATTTT. Its translation: CASSPAGETGGVQPQHF.

This rearrangement joins TRBV14 to TRBJ2-1; 7 bases are shared with TRBD2. Germline trimming cut 0 bases from V and 8 bases from J; bases unmatched to any gene: 13. Germline V gene sequence: CDR1 SGHDN, CDR2 FVKESK. CDR3 length equals 17 residues. CDR3 sequence: CASSQDLTRKRGDEQFF. The CDR3 nucleotides are TGTGCCAGCAGCCAAGATCTCACGCGGAAGCGGGGAGATGAGCAGTTCTTC.

V and J are TRBV9 and TRBJ1-5, with a possible D match to TRBD1 (5 bases). The CDR3 runs to 14 residues. Germline loops: CDR1 SGDLS, CDR2 YYNGEE. The germline V and J ends were trimmed by 2 bases and 5 bases, with 11 bases remaining between them. CDR3: CASSVWDGDQPQHF. DNA for the CDR3: TGTGCCAGCAGCGTTTGGGACGGTGATCAGCCCCAGCATTTT.

This clonotype was observed a handful of times. CDR3 sequence (DNA): TGTGCCAGCAGCCAAGAGGGACCACACAATGAGCAGTTCTTC. The encoded protein is CASSQEGPHNEQFF. The rearrangement joins TRBV3-1 to TRBJ2-1; tentatively, D is TRBD1 or TRBD2 (5 bases each). Looked up from germline, CDR1 is LGHDT and CDR2 is YNNKEL (reference sequence). The CDR3 runs 14 residues. V lost 0 bases and J lost 5, with 8 bases in between.